This entry lists 4 T cell receptor beta chains sequenced from one sample in a study of blood T cell repertoires in COVID-19. Using immunoSEQ multiplex PCR, the repertoire was profiled, and TCRdb retains in-frame clones only, with some absent. The data contain about 60,000 clones, over 80% of them singletons. Sequenced input: peripheral blood. The receptors here all came from a man in his 60s with acute or convalescent COVID-19.

The chain carries TRBV28 and TRBJ1-5; TRBD1 agrees at 8 bases. Germline loops: CDR1 MDHEN, CDR2 SYDVKM. Trimming took 7 bases from V and 7 from J; bases not matched to a gene: 12. The CDR3 has 15 residues. The CDR3 nucleotides are TGTGCCAGCAACCTACCACGGACAGGGAGGCAGCCCCAGCATTTT. Its protein product is CASNLPRTGRQPQHF. The variable domain in full, completed from reference TRBV28 and TRBJ1-5, reads DVKVTQSSRYLVKRTGEKVFLECVQDMDHENMFWYRQDPGLGLRLIYFSYDVKMKEKGDIPEGYSVSREKKERFSLILESASTNQTSMYLCASNLPRTGRQPQHFGDGTRLSIL.

The chain links TRBV9 to TRBJ2-1; 7 nucleotides agree with TRBD2. Trimming removed 0 bases from V and 8 bases from J; junction bases left unmatched: 11. The CDR3 has 16 amino acids. Germline V CDR1 and CDR2: SGDLS, YYNGEE. This CDR3 is CASSVGGGSTGDEQFF. The DNA for the CDR3 is TGTGCCAGCAGCGTAGGGGGCGGGAGTACTGGAGATGAGCAGTTCTTC.

This chain joins TRBV6-5 and TRBJ1-3; 9 bases are a match to TRBD1. Germline lookup yields CDR1 MNHEY and CDR2 SVGAGI. This CDR3 contains 14 residues. Trimming at V came to 5 bases and at J to 2 bases, leaving 1 base not matched to a gene. CDR3 DNA sequence: TGTGCCAGCAGTAACAGGGGGCCTGGAAACACCATATATTTT. This encodes CASSNRGPGNTIYF.

V gene TRBV6-2 or TRBV6-3 combines with J gene TRBJ2-3, with D perhaps TRBD2 (6 bases). Germline assignment: CDR1 MNHEY and CDR2 SVGEGT. With 6 bases removed from V and 2 bases from J, the gap between germline ends came to 15 bases. The CDR3 extends over 15 amino acids. The CDR3 is CASSHLGLYTDTQYF. The CDR3 DNA is TGTGCCAGCAGCCACCTGGGACTGTACACAGATACGCAGTATTTT.